Listed here are 7 T cell receptor beta chains from one sample, sequenced in a study of T cells after yellow fever vaccination. MiXCR, applied by TCRdb to the 5' RACE reads, yields one record per CDR3 protein. The table lists about 320,000 distinct CDR3 sequences, approximately 4% of them singletons, with just under 20% in the top ten. The starting material was PBMCs, obtained 15 days after the yellow fever booster vaccination. These TCRs come from a man between 18 and 35 years old who received the YFV17D yellow fever vaccine.

The chain is built from TRBV11-2 and TRBJ1-1; D call uncertain. The CDR3 length is 16 residues. Germline V gene sequence: CDR1 SGHAT, CDR2 FQNNGV. V was pared by 2 bases and J by 3 bases, with 16 bases between. The CDR3 region is CASSLFGTAFYTEAFF. The CDR3 DNA reads as TGTGCCAGCAGCTTATTCGGAACAGCCTTTTACACTGAAGCTTTCTTT. Variable domain in full (rest from reference TRBV11-2 and TRBJ1-1): EAGVAQSPRYKIIEKRQSVAFWCNPISGHATLYWYQQILGQGPKLLIQFQNNGVVDDSQLPKDRFSAERLKGVDSTLKIQPAKLEDSAVYLCASSLFGTAFYTEAFFGQGTRLTVV.

This sequence joins TRBV6-1 and TRBJ2-7; TRBD1 aligns across 12 bases. V lost 6 bases and J lost 2; bases outside the gene matches: 11. The length of the CDR3 is 17 residues. Per the germline V gene, CDR1 is MNHNS and CDR2 is SASEGT. As DNA, the CDR3 is TGTGCCAGCAGGGGACAGGGGGCACCCCTGTCCCCCTACGAGCAGTACGTC. This encodes CASRGQGAPLSPYEQYV.

This clonotype came up a few times. This rearrangement joins TRBV5-1 to TRBJ2-5, with 7 bases fitting TRBD2. This CDR3 has 15 residues. CDR1 SGHRS and CDR2 YFSETQ come from the germline V gene. The V and J ends lost 0 bases and 0 bases, in that order; junction bases with no gene match: 2. As DNA, the CDR3 is TGCGCCAGCAGCTTGGTGGGGGGGGACCAAGAGACCCAGTACTTC. Translated, it gives CASSLVGGDQETQYF.

The chain links TRBV5-8 to TRBJ2-2; D uncertain. V shed 0 bases and J shed 7 bases, with 10 bases lying between them. This CDR3 is 14 amino acids long. CDR1 is SGHTS and CDR2 is YDEGEE in the germline V gene. For the CDR3, the DNA is TGTGCCAGCAGCTTGGAGGTCCAGGACGGGGAGCTGTTTTTT. Translating it yields CASSLEVQDGELFF.

This clonotype was recorded at least ten times. This chain uses TRBV11-3 with TRBJ2-1, with 7 bases identical to TRBD1. The CDR3 consists of 14 residues. The germline V gene encodes CDR1 SGHNT and CDR2 YENEEA. V dropped 2 bases and J dropped 5; count of bases not matched to a gene: 3. The CDR3 coding sequence is TGTGCCAGCAGCTTACAGGGGGAAAACAATGAGCAGTTCTTC. Its translation: CASSLQGENNEQFF.

This clonotype was seen many times. The V gene is TRBV9, the J gene TRBJ1-3; D call uncertain. Germline CDR1 SGDLS, CDR2 YYNGEE. V gave up 0 bases and J gave up 3 bases, with 13 bases separating them. The CDR3 loop spans 16 amino acids. CDR3 region: CASSVVRGFNGNTIYF. CDR3 DNA: TGTGCCAGCAGCGTAGTACGAGGGTTCAATGGAAACACCATATATTTT. The variable domain in full, with the rest retrieved from reference TRBV9 and TRBJ1-3, is DSGVTQTPKHLITATGQRVTLRCSPRSGDLSVYWYQQSLDQGLQFLIQYYNGEERAKGNILERFSAQQFPDLHSELNLSSLELGDSALYFCASSVVRGFNGNTIYFGEGSWLTVV.

This clonotype was picked up many times. The chain combines TRBV11-2 with TRBJ2-1; no clear D gene. The V and J ends lost 2 bases and 9 bases respectively, with 11 bases between them. CDR3 size: 13 residues. Per the germline V gene, CDR1 is SGHAT and CDR2 is FQNNGV. The CDR3 DNA is TGTGCCAGCAGCTTAATTCCGGGCGGTGAGCAGTTCTTC. Amino acids: CASSLIPGGEQFF. The complete variable domain, with remaining parts taken from reference TRBV11-2 and TRBJ2-1, reads EAGVAQSPRYKIIEKRQSVAFWCNPISGHATLYWYQQILGQGPKLLIQFQNNGVVDDSQLPKDRFSAERLKGVDSTLKIQPAKLEDSAVYLCASSLIPGGEQFFGPGTRLTVL.